What follows describes a single T cell receptor (beta chain). One end of the junction does not line up with germline, which may come from a read error. The source of the sample is a study of CD8+CD57+ T cells in acquired aplastic anemia. Profiles of TCR beta VDJ and CDR3 were generated from a genomic DNA template. TCRdb used MiXCR to reprocess the reads, holding one entry per CDR3 protein. The sample has about 190,000 distinct CDR3 sequences; around 50% are singletons. The source of this sequence is a human donor in good health, serving as a control. Input material: sorted CD4+, CD8+, or CD8+CD57+ T cells (not recorded which) from PBMCs.

CDR3: CASSESLAQEIQYF. The DNA of the CDR3 is TGCGCCAGCAGTGAGTCACTAGCTCAAGAGATCCAGTACTTC. V gene TRBV10-2 combines with J gene TRBJ2-5, with D maybe TRBD2 (6 bases). This CDR3 is built from 14 residues. Germline V CDR1 and CDR2: WSHSY, SAAADI.